The 11 T cell receptor beta chains presented below share a single source sample, sequenced in a study of blood T cell repertoires in COVID-19. Repertoires were generated with immunoSEQ multiplex PCR, while TCRdb's copy carries only in-frame clones and drops some. Of fewer than 150,000 clones in the sample, about nine tenths were seen once. Sequences were obtained from peripheral blood. The receptor set was obtained from a human donor in a cohort sampled during active COVID-19.

Remarks on this clone: Other DNA sequences in the sample encode the same CDR3. J is TRBJ2-1 and V is TRBV30; 11 bases align to TRBD1. Trimming removed 1 base from V and 4 bases from J; junction bases left unmatched: 3. This CDR3 contains 15 residues. In germline, CDR1 is GTSNPN, CDR2 SVGIG (reference sequence). The CDR3 nucleotides are TGTGCCTGGAGTGGGGACAGGGGGGGATACAATGAGCAGTTCTTC. As protein: CAWSGDRGGYNEQFF.

This chain connects TRBV4-3 to TRBJ2-5, with D perhaps matching TRBD2 (6 bases). CDR1 LGHNA and CDR2 YSLEER come from the germline V gene. This CDR3 is built from 15 residues. V was trimmed by 0 bases and J by 5 bases, leaving 13 bases between them. The CDR3: CASSQEMAEGETQYF. As DNA, the CDR3 is TGCGCCAGCAGCCAAGAAATGGCGGAGGGGGAGACCCAGTACTTC.

This clone has only one observation. The chain combines TRBV6-2 or TRBV6-3 with TRBJ2-7, with 8 bases lining up with TRBD1. The CDR3 spans 15 residues. V trimming: 0 bases; J trimming: 5 bases; junction bases outside the gene matches: 6. Germline CDR1 and CDR2: MNHEY and SVGEGT. The CDR3 protein is CASSYSWTGYDEQYF. The CDR3 DNA sequence: TGTGCCAGCAGTTACTCGTGGACAGGGTACGACGAGCAGTACTTC.

The sample holds a few counts of this clone. The CDR3 nucleotides read TGTGCCAGCAGTAGCGGGATGGACACTGAAGCTTTCTTT. This translates into CASSSGMDTEAFF. The chain joins TRBV2 to TRBJ1-1; D not resolved. V was trimmed by 5 bases and J by 3 bases, leaving 10 bases between them. This CDR3 has 13 residues. CDR1 is SNHLY, CDR2 FYNNEI, per germline.

This clone appeared a single time. V usage is TRBV7-8 and J usage is TRBJ2-7; D may be TRBD2 (6 bases). Trimming cost V 4 bases and J 1 base, with 8 bases left between them. The CDR3 totals 13 residues. The germline gives CDR1 SGHVS, CDR2 FQNEAQ. CDR3 region: CASSWEVSYEQYF. In DNA form, the CDR3 reads TGTGCCAGCAGCTGGGAGGTTTCCTACGAGCAGTACTTC.

This chain joins TRBV9 and TRBJ2-1, with 11 bases fitting TRBD2. The CDR3 loop spans 15 amino acids. CDR1 and CDR2 (germline): SGDLS, YYNGEE. The J segment lost 4 bases and the V segment lost 1 base, leaving 1 base of the junction unmatched. The CDR3 sequence: CASSVLAGGYNEQFF. Written as DNA, the CDR3 is TGTGCCAGCAGCGTACTAGCGGGGGGTTACAATGAGCAGTTCTTC.

The chain carries TRBV19 and TRBJ2-2; D possibly corresponds to TRBD2 (6 bases). Trimming took off 5 bases at V and 5 bases at J, with 12 bases between the two ends. The V gene's germline CDR1 is LNHDA and CDR2 SQIVND (reference sequence). CDR3 size: 14 residues. The CDR3 reads CASSRGVRTGELFF. CDR3 sequence (DNA): TGTGCCAGTAGTCGCGGGGTTCGGACCGGGGAGCTGTTTTTT.

This chain joins TRBV5-6 and TRBJ1-1; D is perhaps TRBD1 (5 bases). Between the trimmed V and J ends, which lost 4 bases and 7 bases, there was a span of 17 bases. The germline V gene has CDR1 SGHDT and CDR2 YYEEEE. This CDR3 is 14 amino acids long. In nucleotides, the CDR3 is TGTGCCAGCAGCAAGTTATCGACAGAAGGTGAAGCTTTCTTT. This gives the protein CASSKLSTEGEAFF.

The chain combines TRBV7-3 with TRBJ2-3; 11 bases line up with TRBD2. V was pared by 0 bases and J by 4 bases, with 6 bases of the junction left unmatched. Germline V gene data show CDR1 as SGHTA and CDR2 as FQGTGA. This CDR3 region has 17 residues. CDR3 in amino acids: CASSLTVAGGPADTQYF. Written as DNA, the CDR3 is TGTGCCAGCAGCTTAACCGTAGCGGGGGGGCCGGCAGATACGCAGTATTTT.

The chain links TRBV7-9 to TRBJ1-3; TRBD1 is a possible D gene (6 bases). V dropped 5 bases and J dropped 4 bases, with 12 bases sitting between them. This CDR3 comprises 14 residues. The germline V gene encodes CDR1 SEHNR and CDR2 FQNEAQ (reference sequence). The CDR3 protein is CASSLGTLGNTIYF. CDR3 coding DNA: TGTGCCAGCAGCCTCGGGACACTGGGAAACACCATATATTTT.

This clone has a single count. V usage is TRBV10-3 and J usage is TRBJ1-1, with a possible D match to TRBD1 (5 bases). CDR1 and CDR2 from the germline V gene are ENHRY and SYGVKD. Trimming stripped 3 bases from V and 13 bases from J, with 24 bases between. The CDR3 is 15 residues long. The CDR3 here is CAISDPFEDVGVGFF. The CDR3 region has the DNA TGTGCCATCAGTGATCCCTTCGAGGATGTAGGGGTAGGTTTCTTT.